This T cell receptor (beta chain) was sequenced for a study of T cell responses to AZD1222 COVID-19 vaccine. Study outcomes and limitations: Seropositive at baseline were only a handful of AZD1222 recipients. Most donors were white British and more were female, and clonal diversity was possibly underestimated. Spike-spanning, vaccine-associated CD4 TCRs were dominant at 160-218 and 743-854. Rises in breadth and depth of Spike-specific TCRs came after two AZD1222 doses.

Here immunoSEQ multiplex PCR was the method, and the copy in TCRdb shows in-frame clones only, minus some. The sample yields around 58,000 clones, around 80% seen once. This clone occurred once. The antigen remains undetermined. Sequences were derived from peripheral blood, sampled on day 0 of AZD1222 vaccination. The receptor's source is an adult in good health.

Here the CDR3 reads CATSSSTGSSGANVLTF. The CDR3 region has the DNA TGTGCCACCAGCAGTTCGACAGGCTCCTCTGGGGCCAACGTCCTGACTTTC. The chain combines TRBV15 with TRBJ2-6, with D maybe TRBD1 (6 bases). The CDR3 is 17 residues long. CDR1 LNHNV and CDR2 YYDKDF come from the germline V gene (reference sequence). V was clipped by 3 bases and J by 0 bases, with 12 bases between them.